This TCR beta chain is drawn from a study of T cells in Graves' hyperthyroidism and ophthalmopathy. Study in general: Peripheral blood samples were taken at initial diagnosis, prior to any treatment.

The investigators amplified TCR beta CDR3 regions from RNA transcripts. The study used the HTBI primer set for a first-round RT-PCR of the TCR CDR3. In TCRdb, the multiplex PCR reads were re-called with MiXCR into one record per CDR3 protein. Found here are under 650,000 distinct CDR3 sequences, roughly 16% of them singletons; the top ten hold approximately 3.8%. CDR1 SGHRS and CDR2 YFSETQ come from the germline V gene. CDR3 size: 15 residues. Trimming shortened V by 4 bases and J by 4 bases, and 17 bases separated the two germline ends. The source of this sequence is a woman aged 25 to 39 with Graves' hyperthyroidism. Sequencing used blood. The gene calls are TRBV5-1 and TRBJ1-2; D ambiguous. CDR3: CASSDDPGFFYGYTF. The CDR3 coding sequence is TGCGCCAGCAGCGACGACCCTGGGTTTTTCTATGGCTACACCTTC.